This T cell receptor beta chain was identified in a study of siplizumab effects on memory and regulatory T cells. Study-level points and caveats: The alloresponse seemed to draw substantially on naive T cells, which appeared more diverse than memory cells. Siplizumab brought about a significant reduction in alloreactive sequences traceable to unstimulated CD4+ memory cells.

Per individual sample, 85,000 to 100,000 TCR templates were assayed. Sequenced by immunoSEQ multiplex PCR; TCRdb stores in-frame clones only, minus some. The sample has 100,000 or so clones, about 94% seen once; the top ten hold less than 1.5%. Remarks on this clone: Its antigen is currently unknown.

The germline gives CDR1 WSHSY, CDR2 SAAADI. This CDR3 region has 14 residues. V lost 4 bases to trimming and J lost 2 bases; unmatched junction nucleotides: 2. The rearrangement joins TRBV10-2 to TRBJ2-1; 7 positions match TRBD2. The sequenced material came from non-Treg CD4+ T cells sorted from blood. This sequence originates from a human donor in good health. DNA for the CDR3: TGCGCCAGCAGTGGGGCGGGAGCCTACAATGAGCAGTTCTTC. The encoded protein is CASSGAGAYNEQFF.